Listed here is a single T cell receptor (beta chain). The data were taken from a study of blood T cell repertoires in COVID-19. Across the whole study: Samples representing acute and convalescent COVID-19 were sourced from the United States, Italy and Spain.

The protocol was immunoSEQ multiplex PCR, while the TCRdb copy is restricted to in-frame clones and leaves out a portion. The sample has 360,000 or so clones, 85% to 90% seen once. The CDR3 spans 14 residues. Germline V lookup: CDR1 LNHNV, CDR2 YYDKDF (reference sequence). The V and J ends lost 0 bases and 8 bases respectively, with 13 bases between them. Sequenced material: PBMCs or T cells enriched from blood (not recorded which). This TCR was recovered from a woman in her twenties or thirties who had recovered from COVID-19. This sequence joins TRBV15 and TRBJ1-2; D may be TRBD1 (6 bases). The CDR3 nucleotides are TGTGCCACCAGCAGAGATAAAGGGGGAGAAGGCTACACCTTC. Translated, it gives CATSRDKGGEGYTF.